This T cell receptor (beta chain) was recovered during a study of blood T cell repertoires in COVID-19. Across the study: PBMCs, B-cell-depleted T cells, or T cells were the source of the cDNA or gDNA that made up the material.

The CDR3 has 13 residues. V gave up 3 bases and J gave up 3 bases, with 9 bases separating them. Germline V lookup: CDR1 SGHRS, CDR2 YFSETQ. Some clones are missing from TCRdb's copy, which holds only in-frame ones; the method was immunoSEQ multiplex PCR. This table holds about 170,000 clones, more than 75% found once. The sequenced sample consisted of peripheral blood. The receptor was derived from a woman aged 65 to 85 with acute or convalescent COVID-19. V and J are TRBV5-1 and TRBJ1-1, with D perhaps matching TRBD1 (5 bases). CDR3 loop: CASSWDSYTEAFF. The DNA of the CDR3 is TGCGCCAGCAGCTGGGACTCGTACACTGAAGCTTTCTTT.